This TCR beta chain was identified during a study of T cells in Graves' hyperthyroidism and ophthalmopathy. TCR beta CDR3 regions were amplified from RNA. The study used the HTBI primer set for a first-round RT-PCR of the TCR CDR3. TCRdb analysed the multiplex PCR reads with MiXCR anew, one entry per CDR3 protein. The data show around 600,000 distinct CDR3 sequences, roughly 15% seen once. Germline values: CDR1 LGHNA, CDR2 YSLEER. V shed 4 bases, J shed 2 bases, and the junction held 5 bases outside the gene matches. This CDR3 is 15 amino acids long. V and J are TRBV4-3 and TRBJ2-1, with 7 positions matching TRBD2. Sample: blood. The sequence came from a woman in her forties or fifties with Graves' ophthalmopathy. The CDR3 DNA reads TGCGCCAGCAGCCGGGGAGGGAGAGCCTACAATGAGCAGTTCTTC. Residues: CASSRGGRAYNEQFF.